Each of the 8 T cell receptor beta chains below was sequenced from the same sample in a study of blood T cell repertoires in COVID-19. Sequencing was performed with immunoSEQ multiplex PCR; in TCRdb, only in-frame clones are kept and a portion is missing. The table has about 140,000 clones, less than 85% seen once. Material: PBMCs or T cells enriched from blood (not recorded which). The receptors derive from a young woman who had been exposed to COVID-19.

The chain combines TRBV6-1 with TRBJ2-7; TRBD2 agrees at 11 bases. V lost 6 bases and J lost 0; bases outside the gene matches: 7. The germline V gene has CDR1 MNHNS and CDR2 SASEGT. This CDR3 has 16 residues. CDR3 region: CASRELAGAPSYEQYF. CDR3 DNA: TGTGCCAGCAGGGAACTAGCGGGAGCTCCCTCCTACGAGCAGTACTTC.

The J gene is TRBJ2-7, the V gene TRBV29-1; 14 bases line up with TRBD2. Trimming removed 6 bases from V and 5 bases from J; junction bases left unmatched: 12. Per germline, CDR1 SQVTM and CDR2 ANQGSEA. The CDR3 is made up of 16 amino acids. The CDR3 DNA is TGCAGCGTGAGGGGGGGACTAGCGGGAGCGACGGACGAGCAGTACTTC. It yields the protein CSVRGGLAGATDEQYF.

CDR3 in amino acids: CASSLGLAVRDTQYF. CDR3 coding DNA: TGTGCCAGCAGCCTCGGACTAGCGGTTCGTGATACGCAGTATTTT. The chain has TRBV2 and TRBJ2-3, with 10 bases identical to TRBD2. Trimming at V came to 6 bases and at J to 6 bases, leaving 9 bases not matched to a gene. There are 15 residues in the CDR3. Germline V gene sequence: CDR1 SNHLY, CDR2 FYNNEI.

This sequence joins TRBV9 and TRBJ2-3; the match to TRBD2 covers 10 bases. The CDR3 sequence is 15 residues long. V was pared by 1 base and J by 3 bases, with 2 bases of the junction left unmatched. The germline gives CDR1 SGDLS, CDR2 YYNGEE. In DNA, the CDR3 is TGTGCCAGCAGCGTACTAGCGGGGGAGACAGATACGCAGTATTTT. It codes for CASSVLAGETDTQYF.

The chain uses TRBV9 and TRBJ1-1; D possibly corresponds to TRBD1 (5 bases). Germline CDR1 and CDR2: SGDLS and YYNGEE. The CDR3 is 12 residues long. Trimming took off 3 bases at V and 8 bases at J, with 11 bases between the two ends. CDR3: CASSGGRGEAFF. CDR3 sequence (DNA): TGTGCCAGCAGCGGTGGGCGGGGGGAAGCTTTCTTT.

The chain joins TRBV10-2 to TRBJ2-7; the match to TRBD2 covers 8 bases. Losses at the gene ends were 6 bases for V and 0 bases for J; bases not matched to a gene: 10. In germline, CDR1 is WSHSY, CDR2 SAAADI. This CDR3 has 16 residues. The CDR3 protein is CASRASWSGSSYEQYF. DNA for the CDR3: TGCGCCAGCAGGGCCTCGTGGAGCGGGAGCTCCTACGAGCAGTACTTC.

The chain carries TRBV27 and TRBJ1-1, with no clear D. Germline V gene data show CDR1 as MNHEY and CDR2 as SMNVEV (reference sequence). This CDR3 has 13 amino acids. V gave up 5 bases and J gave up 1 base, with 8 bases separating them. CDR3 sequence reads: CASSLLRNTEAFF. The CDR3, as DNA: TGTGCCAGCAGTCTCCTCAGGAACACTGAAGCTTTCTTT.

The V gene is TRBV18, the J gene TRBJ2-1, with D possibly being TRBD2 (6 bases). Germline-derived CDR1 and CDR2 are KGHSH and LQKENI. This CDR3 contains 15 residues. Trimming stripped 1 base from V and 0 bases from J, with 7 bases between. The CDR3 coding sequence is TGTGCCAGCTCACCACGAGCGGGCTCCTACAATGAGCAGTTCTTC. It translates to CASSPRAGSYNEQFF.